The 9 T cell receptor beta chains below come from one sample, sequenced in a study of blood T cell repertoires in COVID-19. Data came from immunoSEQ multiplex PCR; TCRdb stores just in-frame clones and leaves some out. The table has more than 80,000 clones, roughly 79% seen once. Material: peripheral blood. The receptors derive from a human donor in a cohort sampled during active COVID-19.

This clone was seen a single time. The rearrangement links TRBV18 to TRBJ1-6, with TRBD1 matching over 7 bases. V lost 1 base to trimming and J lost 3 bases; unmatched junction nucleotides: 3. Germline V gives CDR1 KGHSH, CDR2 LQKENI. The CDR3 has 16 amino acids. CDR3: CASSPQRQGYNSPLHF. The CDR3 coding sequence is TGTGCCAGCTCACCACAACGACAGGGCTATAATTCACCCCTCCACTTT.

Note on this clone: A much larger clonotype is one base distant, so this may be a read error. This chain links TRBV5-6 with TRBJ1-1; no clear D. The V end lost 2 bases, the J end lost 1 base, and 6 bases lay between the germline ends. CDR1 is SGHDT, CDR2 YYEEEE, per germline. The CDR3 is 13 residues long. The CDR3 loop is CASSLRGNTEAFF. The DNA for the CDR3 is TGTGCCAGCAGCTTACGCGGGAACACTGAAGCTTTCTTT.

This clone showed up just a few times. The rearrangement joins TRBV5-1 to TRBJ1-1, with TRBD1 identical over 9 bases. CDR1 SGHRS and CDR2 YFSETQ come from the germline V gene. The CDR3 has 18 residues. V shed 4 bases and J 2 bases; nucleotides not matched to a gene: 15. In DNA, the CDR3 is TGCGCCAGCAGCCAATATTACAGGGGGCTTGTTGGAAACACTGAAGCTTTCTTT. Translation: CASSQYYRGLVGNTEAFF.

V gene TRBV6-6 combines with J gene TRBJ1-1; D gene unclear. This CDR3 has 15 amino acids. CDR1 is MNHNY, CDR2 SVGAGI, per germline (reference sequence). Trimming cost V 2 bases and J 2 bases, with 12 bases left between them. The CDR3 sequence is CASSYGRTLNTEAFF. The CDR3 DNA follows: TGTGCCAGCAGTTACGGGAGGACCTTAAACACTGAAGCTTTCTTT.

This sequence joins TRBV5-5 and TRBJ1-1, with a possible D match to TRBD1 (5 bases). The V and J ends lost 1 base and 5 bases respectively, with 15 bases between them. Germline V gives CDR1 SGHKS, CDR2 YYEKEE (reference sequence). This CDR3 has 15 residues. CDR3 nucleotide sequence: TGTGCCAGCAGCTTGAGAGGGGAGGTTGGGACTGAAGCTTTCTTT. Residues: CASSLRGEVGTEAFF.

The chain is built from TRBV3-1 (or the pseudogene TRBV3-2) and TRBJ1-2; a weak D match, TRBD1 (5 bases). This CDR3 is 13 amino acids long. Trimming removed 2 bases at V and 7 bases at J, with 11 bases between. Per the germline V gene, CDR1 is LGHDT and CDR2 is YNNKEL (reference sequence). The CDR3 here is CASSQRQTVGYTF. In nucleotides, the CDR3 is TGTGCCAGCAGCCAACGACAGACGGTTGGCTACACCTTC.

This clone was observed once. The chain combines TRBV10-2 with TRBJ2-1; D possibly corresponds to TRBD2 (6 bases). Trimming removed 0 bases from V and 4 bases from J, with 13 bases in between. This CDR3 has 16 amino acids. CDR1 is WSHSY and CDR2 is SAAADI in the germline V gene. The CDR3 DNA reads as TGCGCCAGCAGTGAGTCTCAAGGGACTGGATACAATGAGCAGTTCTTC. Translating it yields CASSESQGTGYNEQFF.

This clone was detected a few times. V is TRBV2 and J is TRBJ2-3; weak D call: TRBD2 (6 bases). The CDR3 has 15 residues. The ends were cut back, 8 bases at V and 0 bases at J, with 15 bases in the middle. Per the germline V gene, CDR1 is SNHLY and CDR2 is FYNNEI. The CDR3 DNA sequence: TGTGCCAGCCACCGGGGGAACCCAAGCACAGATACGCAGTATTTT. It is translated as CASHRGNPSTDTQYF.

In DNA form, the CDR3 reads TGTGCCAGCAGCACCAAAGGGGGGGAAGAGACCCAGTACTTC. It specifies CASSTKGGEETQYF. The rearrangement uses TRBV9 and TRBJ2-5; D is possibly TRBD2 (7 bases). Trimming took 4 bases from V and 3 from J, leaving 13 bases between them. This CDR3 has 14 amino acids. From germline, CDR1 is SGDLS and CDR2 YYNGEE.